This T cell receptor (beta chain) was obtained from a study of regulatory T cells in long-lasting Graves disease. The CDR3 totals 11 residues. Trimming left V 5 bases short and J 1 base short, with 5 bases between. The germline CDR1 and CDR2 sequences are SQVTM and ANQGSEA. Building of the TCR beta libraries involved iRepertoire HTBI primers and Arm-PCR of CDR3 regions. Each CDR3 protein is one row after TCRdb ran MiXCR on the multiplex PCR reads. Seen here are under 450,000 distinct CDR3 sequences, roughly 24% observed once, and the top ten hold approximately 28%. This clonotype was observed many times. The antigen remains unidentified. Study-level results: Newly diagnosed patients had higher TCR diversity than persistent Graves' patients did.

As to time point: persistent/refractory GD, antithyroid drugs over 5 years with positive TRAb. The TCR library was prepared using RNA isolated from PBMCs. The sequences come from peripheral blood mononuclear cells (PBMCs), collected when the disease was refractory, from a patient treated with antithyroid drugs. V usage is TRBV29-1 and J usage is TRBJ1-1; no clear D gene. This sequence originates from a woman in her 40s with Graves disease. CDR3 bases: TGCAGCGTTATTAGGAACACTGAAGCTTTCTTT. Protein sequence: CSVIRNTEAFF.